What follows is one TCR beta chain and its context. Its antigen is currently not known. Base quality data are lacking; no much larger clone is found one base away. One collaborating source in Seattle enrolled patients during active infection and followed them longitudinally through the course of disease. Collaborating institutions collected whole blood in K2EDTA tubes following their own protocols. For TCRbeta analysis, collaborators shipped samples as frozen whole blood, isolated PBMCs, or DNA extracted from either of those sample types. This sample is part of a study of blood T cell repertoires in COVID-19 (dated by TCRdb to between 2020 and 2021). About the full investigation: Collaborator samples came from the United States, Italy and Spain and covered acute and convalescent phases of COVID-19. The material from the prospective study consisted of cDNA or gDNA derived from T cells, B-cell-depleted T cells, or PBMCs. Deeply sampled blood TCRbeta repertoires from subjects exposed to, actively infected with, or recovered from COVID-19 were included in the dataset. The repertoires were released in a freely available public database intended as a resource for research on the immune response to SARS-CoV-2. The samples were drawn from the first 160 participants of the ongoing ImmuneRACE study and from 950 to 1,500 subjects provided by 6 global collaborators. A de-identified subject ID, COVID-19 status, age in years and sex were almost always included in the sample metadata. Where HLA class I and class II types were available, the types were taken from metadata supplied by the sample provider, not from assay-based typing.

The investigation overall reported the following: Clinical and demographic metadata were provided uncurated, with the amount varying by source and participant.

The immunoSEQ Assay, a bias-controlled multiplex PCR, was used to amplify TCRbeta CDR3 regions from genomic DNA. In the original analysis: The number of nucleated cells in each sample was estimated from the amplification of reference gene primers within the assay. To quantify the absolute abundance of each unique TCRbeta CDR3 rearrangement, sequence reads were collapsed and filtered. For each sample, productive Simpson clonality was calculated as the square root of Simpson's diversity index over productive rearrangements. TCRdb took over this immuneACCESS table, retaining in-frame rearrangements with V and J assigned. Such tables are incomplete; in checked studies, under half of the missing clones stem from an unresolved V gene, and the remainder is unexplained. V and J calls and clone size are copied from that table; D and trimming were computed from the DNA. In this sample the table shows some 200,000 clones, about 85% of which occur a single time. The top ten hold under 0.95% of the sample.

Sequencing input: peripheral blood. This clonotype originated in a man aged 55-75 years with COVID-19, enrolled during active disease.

The bases read TGTGCCAGCAGTCACATACAGAACACTGAAGCTTTCTTT. Its amino acids are CASSHIQNTEAFF. The sequence joins TRBV6-7 to TRBJ1-1; there is no confident call for the D gene. TRBV6-7 is known as an ORF, though its function is uncertain. The junction carries 8 bases between V and J, which are trimmed by 5 bases and 1 base respectively. The CDR3 contains 13 residues, cysteine and phenylalanine counted. Kept here is only the CDR3 DNA, which spans 39 bases and is read in frame from base 1.